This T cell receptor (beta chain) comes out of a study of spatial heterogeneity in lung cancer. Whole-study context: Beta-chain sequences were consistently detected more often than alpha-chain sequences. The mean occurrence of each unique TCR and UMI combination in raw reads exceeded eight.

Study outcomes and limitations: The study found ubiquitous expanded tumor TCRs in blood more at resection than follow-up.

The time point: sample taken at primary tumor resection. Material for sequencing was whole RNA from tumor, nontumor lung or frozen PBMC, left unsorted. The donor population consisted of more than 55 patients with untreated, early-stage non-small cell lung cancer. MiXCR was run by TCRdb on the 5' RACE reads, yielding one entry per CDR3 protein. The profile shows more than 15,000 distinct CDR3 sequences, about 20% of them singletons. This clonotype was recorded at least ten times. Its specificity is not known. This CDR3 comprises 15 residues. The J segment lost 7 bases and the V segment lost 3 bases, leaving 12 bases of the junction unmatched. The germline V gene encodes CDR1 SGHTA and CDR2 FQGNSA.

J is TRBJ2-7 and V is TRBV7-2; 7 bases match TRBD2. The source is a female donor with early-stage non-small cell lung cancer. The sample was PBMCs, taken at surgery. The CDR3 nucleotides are TGTGCCAGCAGCTTGGAGGGAGGGCCAATCTGGGAGCAGTACTTC. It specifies CASSLEGGPIWEQYF.